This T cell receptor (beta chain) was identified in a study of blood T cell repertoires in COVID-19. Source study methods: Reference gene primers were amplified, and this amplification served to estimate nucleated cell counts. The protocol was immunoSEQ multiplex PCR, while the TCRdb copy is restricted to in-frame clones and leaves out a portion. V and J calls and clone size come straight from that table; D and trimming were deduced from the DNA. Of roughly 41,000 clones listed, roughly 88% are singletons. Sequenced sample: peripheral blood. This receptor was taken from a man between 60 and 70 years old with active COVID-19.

The CDR3 here is CASSLLGSATDTQYF. The CDR3 bases are TGCGCCAGCAGCTTGTTGGGTAGCGCCACAGATACGCAGTATTTT. This sequence joins TRBV5-1 and TRBJ2-3; possibly TRBD2 for D (5 bases). V lost 1 base, J lost 2 bases, and 11 bases lay in between. The CDR3 loop spans 15 amino acids. Looked up from germline, CDR1 is SGHRS and CDR2 is YFSETQ.